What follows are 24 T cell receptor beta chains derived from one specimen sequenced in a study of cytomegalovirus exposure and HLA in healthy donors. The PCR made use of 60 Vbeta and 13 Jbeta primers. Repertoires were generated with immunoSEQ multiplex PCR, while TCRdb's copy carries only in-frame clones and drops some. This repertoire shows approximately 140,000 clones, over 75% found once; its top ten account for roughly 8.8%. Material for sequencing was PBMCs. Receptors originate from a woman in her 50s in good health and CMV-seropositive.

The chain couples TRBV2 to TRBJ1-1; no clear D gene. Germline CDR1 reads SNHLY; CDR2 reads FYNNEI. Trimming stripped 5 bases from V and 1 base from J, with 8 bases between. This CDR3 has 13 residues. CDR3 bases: TGTGCCAGCAGTATCCAGTCGAACACTGAAGCTTTCTTT. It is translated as CASSIQSNTEAFF.

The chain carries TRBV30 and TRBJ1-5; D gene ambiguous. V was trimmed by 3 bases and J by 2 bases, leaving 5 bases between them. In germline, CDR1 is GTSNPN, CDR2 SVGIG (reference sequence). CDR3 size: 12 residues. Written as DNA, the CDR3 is TGTGCCTGGAGACTAGGCAATCAGCCCCAGCATTTT. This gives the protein CAWRLGNQPQHF.

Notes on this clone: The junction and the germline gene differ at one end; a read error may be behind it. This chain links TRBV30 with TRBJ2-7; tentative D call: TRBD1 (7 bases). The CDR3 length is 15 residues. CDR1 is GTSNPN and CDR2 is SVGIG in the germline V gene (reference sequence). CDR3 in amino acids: CARRTTGDRSYEQYF. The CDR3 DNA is TGTGCCCGGAGGACTACGGGGGACAGATCCTACGAGCAGTACTTC.

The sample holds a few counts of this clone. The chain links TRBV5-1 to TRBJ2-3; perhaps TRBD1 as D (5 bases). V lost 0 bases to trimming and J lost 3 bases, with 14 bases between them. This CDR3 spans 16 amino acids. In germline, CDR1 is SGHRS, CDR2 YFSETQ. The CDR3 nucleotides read TGCGCCAGCAGCTTGGATGGGGCGGCAGAGACAGATACGCAGTATTTT. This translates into CASSLDGAAETDTQYF.

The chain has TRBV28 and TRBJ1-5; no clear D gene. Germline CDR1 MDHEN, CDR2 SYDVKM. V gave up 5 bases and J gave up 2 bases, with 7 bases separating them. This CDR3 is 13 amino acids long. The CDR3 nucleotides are TGTGCCAGCAGTATAGAAGGCAATCAGCCCCAGCATTTT. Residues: CASSIEGNQPQHF.

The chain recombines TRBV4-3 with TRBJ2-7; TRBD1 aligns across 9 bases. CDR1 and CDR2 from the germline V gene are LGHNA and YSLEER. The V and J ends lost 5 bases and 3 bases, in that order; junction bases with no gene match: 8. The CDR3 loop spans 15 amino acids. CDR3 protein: CASSASGTGIYEQYF. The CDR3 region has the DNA TGCGCCAGCAGCGCCTCCGGGACAGGGATCTACGAGCAGTACTTC.

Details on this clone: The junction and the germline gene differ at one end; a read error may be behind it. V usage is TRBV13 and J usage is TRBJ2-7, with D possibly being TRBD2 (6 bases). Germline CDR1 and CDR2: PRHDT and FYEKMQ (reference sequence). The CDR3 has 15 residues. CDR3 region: CASSLWREASNEQYF. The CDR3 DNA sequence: TGTGCCAGCAGCTTGTGGAGGGAAGCCTCCAACGAGCAGTACTTC.

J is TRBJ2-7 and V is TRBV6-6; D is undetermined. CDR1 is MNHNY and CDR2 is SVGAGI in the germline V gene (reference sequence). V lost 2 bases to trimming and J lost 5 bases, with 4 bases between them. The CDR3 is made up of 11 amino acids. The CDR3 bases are TGTGCCAGCAGTTACCAGGACGAGCAGTACTTC. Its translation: CASSYQDEQYF.

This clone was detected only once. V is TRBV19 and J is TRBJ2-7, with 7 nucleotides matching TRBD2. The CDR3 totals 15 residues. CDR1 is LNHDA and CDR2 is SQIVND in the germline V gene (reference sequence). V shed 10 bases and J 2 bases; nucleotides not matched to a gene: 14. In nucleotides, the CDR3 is TGTGCCACCAGGATCACTGGCGGGGGACCCTACGAGCAGTACTTC. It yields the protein CATRITGGGPYEQYF.

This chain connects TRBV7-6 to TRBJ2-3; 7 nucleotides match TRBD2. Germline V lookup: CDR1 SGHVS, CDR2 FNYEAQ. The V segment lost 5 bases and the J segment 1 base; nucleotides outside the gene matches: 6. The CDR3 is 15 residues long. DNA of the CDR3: TGTGCCAGCAGCCCGTTGGCGGGGGGCACAGATACGCAGTATTTT. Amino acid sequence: CASSPLAGGTDTQYF.

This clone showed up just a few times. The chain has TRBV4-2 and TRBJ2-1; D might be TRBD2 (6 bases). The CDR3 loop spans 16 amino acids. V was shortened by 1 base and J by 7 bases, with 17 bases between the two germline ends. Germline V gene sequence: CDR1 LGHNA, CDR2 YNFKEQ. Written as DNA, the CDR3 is TGTGCCAGCAGCCAAGTGGTATGGGAGGCGGGGAATGAGCAGTTCTTC. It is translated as CASSQVVWEAGNEQFF.

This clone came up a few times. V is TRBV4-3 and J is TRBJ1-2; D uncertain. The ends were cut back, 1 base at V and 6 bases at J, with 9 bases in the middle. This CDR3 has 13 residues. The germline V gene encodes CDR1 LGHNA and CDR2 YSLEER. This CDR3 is CASSQVDSHGYTF. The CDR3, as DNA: TGCGCCAGCAGCCAAGTGGACTCTCATGGCTACACCTTC.

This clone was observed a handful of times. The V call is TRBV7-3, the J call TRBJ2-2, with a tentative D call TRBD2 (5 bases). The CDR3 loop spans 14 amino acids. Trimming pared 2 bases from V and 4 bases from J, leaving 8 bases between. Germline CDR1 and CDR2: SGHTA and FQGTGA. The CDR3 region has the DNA TGTGCCAGCAGCTTAGGGAGCCGCACCGGGGAGCTGTTTTTT. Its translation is CASSLGSRTGELFF.

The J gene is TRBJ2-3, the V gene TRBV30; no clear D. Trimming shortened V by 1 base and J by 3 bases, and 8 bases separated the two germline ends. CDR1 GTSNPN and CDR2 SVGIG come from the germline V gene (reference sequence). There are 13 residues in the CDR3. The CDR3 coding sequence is TGTGCCTGGAGTGGGGCCTATACAGATACGCAGTATTTT. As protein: CAWSGAYTDTQYF.

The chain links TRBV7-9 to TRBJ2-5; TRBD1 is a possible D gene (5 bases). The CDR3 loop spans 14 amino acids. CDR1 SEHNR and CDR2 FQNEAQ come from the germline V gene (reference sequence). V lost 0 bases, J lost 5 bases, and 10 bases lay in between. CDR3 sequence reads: CASSLADTVETQYF. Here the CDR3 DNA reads TGTGCCAGCAGCTTAGCGGACACGGTGGAGACCCAGTACTTC.

For the CDR3, the DNA is TGTGCCAGCACTGCAGATGTCTCCTACGAGCAGTACTTC. Protein sequence: CASTADVSYEQYF. J is TRBJ2-7 and V is TRBV13, with unresolved D. The CDR3 length is 13 residues. Germline assignment: CDR1 PRHDT and CDR2 FYEKMQ (reference sequence). Trimming left V 7 bases short and J 0 bases short, with 10 bases between.

The CDR3 region is CASTSRDRGNQPQHF. As DNA, the CDR3 is TGTGCCAGCACCTCTAGGGACAGGGGCAATCAGCCCCAGCATTTT. The chain is built from TRBV27 and TRBJ1-5; TRBD1 aligns across 9 bases. Per the germline V gene, CDR1 is MNHEY and CDR2 is SMNVEV (reference sequence). The CDR3 spans 15 residues. J gave up 2 bases and V 7 bases, and 6 bases lay outside the gene matches.

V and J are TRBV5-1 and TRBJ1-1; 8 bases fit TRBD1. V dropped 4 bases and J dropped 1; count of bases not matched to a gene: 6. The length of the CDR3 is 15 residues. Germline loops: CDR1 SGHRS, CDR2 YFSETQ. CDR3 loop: CASSAAGQGNTEAFF. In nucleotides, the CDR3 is TGCGCCAGCAGCGCTGCCGGACAGGGGAACACTGAAGCTTTCTTT.

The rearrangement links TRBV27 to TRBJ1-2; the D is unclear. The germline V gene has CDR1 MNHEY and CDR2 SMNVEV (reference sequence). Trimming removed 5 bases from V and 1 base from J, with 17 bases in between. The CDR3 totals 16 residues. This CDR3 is CASSRSPNTLNYGYTF. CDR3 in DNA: TGTGCCAGCAGTCGCTCCCCCAACACCCTTAACTATGGCTACACCTTC.

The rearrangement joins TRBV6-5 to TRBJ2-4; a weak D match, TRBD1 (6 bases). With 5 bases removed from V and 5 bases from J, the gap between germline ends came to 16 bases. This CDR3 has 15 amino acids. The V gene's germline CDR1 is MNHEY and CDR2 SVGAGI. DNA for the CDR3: TGTGCCAGCAGTCGGACAGTAGGGGCGGAAAACATTCAGTACTTC. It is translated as CASSRTVGAENIQYF.

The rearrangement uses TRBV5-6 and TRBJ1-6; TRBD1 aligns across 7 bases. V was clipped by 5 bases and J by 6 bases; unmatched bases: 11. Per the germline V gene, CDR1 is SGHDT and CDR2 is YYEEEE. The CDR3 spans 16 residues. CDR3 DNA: TGTGCCAGCAGATTCGGACAGGCAGGGCGTAATTCACCCCTCCACTTT. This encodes CASRFGQAGRNSPLHF. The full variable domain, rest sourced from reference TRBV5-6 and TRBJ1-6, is DAGVTQSPTHLIKTRGQQVTLRCSPKSGHDTVSWYQQALGQGPQFIFQYYEEEERQRGNFPDRFSGHQFPNYSSELNVNALLLGDSALYLCASRFGQAGRNSPLHFGNGTRLTVT.

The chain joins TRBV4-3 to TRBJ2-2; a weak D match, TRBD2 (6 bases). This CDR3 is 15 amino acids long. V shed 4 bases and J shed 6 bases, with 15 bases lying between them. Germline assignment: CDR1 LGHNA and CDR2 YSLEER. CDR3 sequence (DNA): TGCGCCAGCAGCCCGAGCCTAGGAGGGGCCGGGGAGCTGTTTTTT. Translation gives CASSPSLGGAGELFF.

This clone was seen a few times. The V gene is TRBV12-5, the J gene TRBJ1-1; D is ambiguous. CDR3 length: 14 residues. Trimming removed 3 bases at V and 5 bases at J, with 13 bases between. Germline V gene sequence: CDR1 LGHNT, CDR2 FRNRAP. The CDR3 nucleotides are TGTGCTAGTGGTTTCTGGGGTAGGAGGACTGAAGCTTTCTTT. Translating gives CASGFWGRRTEAFF.

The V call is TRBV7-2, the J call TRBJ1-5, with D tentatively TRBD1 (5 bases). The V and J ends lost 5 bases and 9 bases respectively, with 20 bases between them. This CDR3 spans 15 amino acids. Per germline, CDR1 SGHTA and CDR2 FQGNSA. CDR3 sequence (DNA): TGTGCCAGCAGCGGAGGGGCAGGTGGATGGTTGCCCCAGCATTTT. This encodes CASSGGAGGWLPQHF.